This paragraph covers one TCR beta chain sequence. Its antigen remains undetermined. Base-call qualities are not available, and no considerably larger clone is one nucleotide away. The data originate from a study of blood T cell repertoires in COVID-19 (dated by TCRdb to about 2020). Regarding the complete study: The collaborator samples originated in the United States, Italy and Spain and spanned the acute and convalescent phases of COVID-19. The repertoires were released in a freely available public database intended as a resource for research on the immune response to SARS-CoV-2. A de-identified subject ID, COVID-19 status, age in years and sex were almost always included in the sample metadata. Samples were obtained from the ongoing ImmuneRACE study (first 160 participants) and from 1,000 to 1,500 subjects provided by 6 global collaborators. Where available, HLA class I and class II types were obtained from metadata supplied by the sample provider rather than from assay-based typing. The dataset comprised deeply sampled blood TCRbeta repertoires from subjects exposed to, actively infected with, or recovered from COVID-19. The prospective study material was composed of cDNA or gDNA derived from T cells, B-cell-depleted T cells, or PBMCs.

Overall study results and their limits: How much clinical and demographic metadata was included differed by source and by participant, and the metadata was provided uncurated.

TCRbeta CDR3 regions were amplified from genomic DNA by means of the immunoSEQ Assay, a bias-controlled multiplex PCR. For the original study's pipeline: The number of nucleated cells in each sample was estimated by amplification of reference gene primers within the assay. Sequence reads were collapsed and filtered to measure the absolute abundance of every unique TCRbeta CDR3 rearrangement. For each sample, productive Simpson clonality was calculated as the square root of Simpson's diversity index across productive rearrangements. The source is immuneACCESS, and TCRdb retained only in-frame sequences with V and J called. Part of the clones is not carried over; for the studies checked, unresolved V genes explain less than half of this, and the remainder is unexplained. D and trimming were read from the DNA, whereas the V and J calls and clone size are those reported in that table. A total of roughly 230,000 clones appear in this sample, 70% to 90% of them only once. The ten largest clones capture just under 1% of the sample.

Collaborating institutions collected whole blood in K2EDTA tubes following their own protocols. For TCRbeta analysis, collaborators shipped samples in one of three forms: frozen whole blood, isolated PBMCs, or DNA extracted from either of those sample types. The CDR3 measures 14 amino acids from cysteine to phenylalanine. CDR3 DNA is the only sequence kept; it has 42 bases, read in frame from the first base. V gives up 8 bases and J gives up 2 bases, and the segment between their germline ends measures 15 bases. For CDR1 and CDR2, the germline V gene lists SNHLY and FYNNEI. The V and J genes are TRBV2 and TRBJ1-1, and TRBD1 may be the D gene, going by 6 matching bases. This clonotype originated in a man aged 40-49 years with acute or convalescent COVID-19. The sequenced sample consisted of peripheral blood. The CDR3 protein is CASRKGGGNTEAFF. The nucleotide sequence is TGTGCCAGCCGGAAAGGGGGGGGAAACACTGAAGCTTTCTTT.